These 10 T cell receptor beta chains were all obtained from the same sample, sequenced in a study of CD8 T cells in Susac syndrome (dated by TCRdb to the late 2010s). Library preparation employed the immunoSEQ multiplex PCR assay. RNA was extracted using the RNeasy kit, and about 0.5 to 1 microgram was reverse transcribed with random hexamers. The public reads were reprocessed in TCRdb via fastp at Q25 and MiXCR, keeping in-frame beta chains. Each CDR3 protein appears once, grouped with its most common genes and DNA. This sample lists 150,000 to 200,000 distinct CDR3 sequences; approximately 95% were detected once. The ten largest clones take up about 0.093% of the sample. Material for sequencing was CD4+ T cells from PBMCs. The source of these receptors is a human donor with multiple sclerosis.

A single count supports this clonotype. The chain has TRBV14 and TRBJ2-3; TRBD2 matches 7 bases. Germline CDR1 reads SGHDN; CDR2 reads FVKESK. J lost 6 bases, V lost 4 bases, and 28 bases had no gene match. The CDR3 length is 21 residues. CDR3 amino acids: CASSRGSSQREPFLGVDTQYF. The CDR3 region has the DNA TGTGCCAGCAGCCGCGGGTCCTCTCAGCGGGAACCCTTCCTGGGGGTCGATACGCAGTATTTT.

This chain uses TRBV30 with TRBJ2-1; D ambiguous. V was trimmed by 4 bases and J by 5 bases, leaving 6 bases between them. This CDR3 is built from 11 residues. CDR1 is GTSNPN, CDR2 SVGIG, per germline (reference sequence). The chain's CDR3 is CAWTRNNEQFF. Here the CDR3 DNA reads TGTGCCTGGACACGGAACAATGAGCAGTTCTTC. The whole variable domain, filled in from reference TRBV30 and TRBJ2-1, reads SQTIHQWPATLVQPVGSPLSLECTVEGTSNPNLYWYRQAAGRGLQLLFYSVGIGQISSEVPQNLSASRPQDRQFILSSKKLLLSDSGFYLCAWTRNNEQFFGPGTRLTVL.

This chain uses TRBV4-2 with TRBJ2-7; TRBD1 or TRBD2 may be the D gene (5 bases each). The CDR3 runs to 17 residues. Trimming left V 1 base short and J 3 bases short, with 19 bases between. Germline V gene lookup returns CDR1 LGHNA and CDR2 YNFKEQ. The DNA for the CDR3 is TGTGCCAGCAGCCAAGCCGGACTCCAGGGCCCCCACTACGAGCAGTACTTC. Protein: CASSQAGLQGPHYEQYF.

This chain connects TRBV2 to TRBJ2-7; 10 nucleotides match TRBD1. V shed 4 bases and J 2 bases; nucleotides not matched to a gene: 5. This CDR3 comprises 15 residues. Germline V gives CDR1 SNHLY, CDR2 FYNNEI. The CDR3 here is CASSGGQGGTYEQYF. In DNA form, the CDR3 reads TGTGCCAGCAGTGGAGGACAGGGGGGGACCTACGAGCAGTACTTC. The whole variable domain, filled in from reference TRBV2 and TRBJ2-7, reads EPEVTQTPSHQVTQMGQEVILRCVPISNHLYFYWYRQILGQKVEFLVSFYNNEISEKSEIFDDQFSVERPDGSNFTLKIRSTKLEDSAMYFCASSGGQGGTYEQYFGPGTRLTVT.

The chain is built from TRBV7-3 and TRBJ2-1; D gene unclear. CDR1 SGHTA and CDR2 FQGTGA come from the germline V gene. The V and J ends lost 5 bases and 5 bases respectively, with 13 bases between them. The CDR3 has 14 residues. CDR3 nucleotides: TGTGCCAGCAGCCGTACGACTGCGAACAATGAGCAGTTCTTC. It is translated as CASSRTTANNEQFF. The complete variable domain, with remaining parts taken from reference TRBV7-3 and TRBJ2-1, reads GAGVSQTPSNKVTEKGKYVELRCDPISGHTALYWYRQSLGQGPEFLIYFQGTGAADDSGLPNDRFFAVRPEGSVSTLKIQRTERGDSAVYLCASSRTTANNEQFFGPGTRLTVL.

The chain joins TRBV19 to TRBJ1-1; D unclear. The CDR3 is 13 amino acids. The V gene lost 5 bases and the J gene lost 3 bases, with 10 bases spanning the gap. CDR1 and CDR2 (germline): LNHDA, SQIVND (reference sequence). DNA for the CDR3: TGTGCCAGTAGTGATCCTCCTCACACTGAAGCTTTCTTT. It specifies CASSDPPHTEAFF.

The rearrangement links TRBV5-1 to TRBJ2-1, with TRBD2 identical over 7 bases. The V gene end was trimmed by 3 bases and the J gene end by 12 bases; junction bases not matched to a gene: 15. Germline V gene sequence: CDR1 SGHRS, CDR2 YFSETQ. This CDR3 region has 15 residues. The CDR3 DNA reads as TGCGCCAGCAGCTCCCGACCCGGGACTACCGACTCGCAGTTCTTC. This codes for CASSSRPGTTDSQFF.

The rearrangement joins TRBV5-4 to TRBJ1-2; D perhaps matches TRBD1 (5 bases). The ends were cut back, 0 bases at V and 4 bases at J, with 10 bases in the middle. Germline V gives CDR1 SGHNT, CDR2 YYREEE (reference sequence). The CDR3 extends over 14 amino acids. The CDR3 region has the DNA TGTGCCAGCAGCTTGGGGCGACAGTTCTATGGCTACACCTTC. This translates into CASSLGRQFYGYTF.

V and J are TRBV4-2 and TRBJ2-7; D remains unclear. The CDR3 runs 15 residues. V was clipped by 1 base and J by 3 bases, with 13 bases between them. Germline V gene lookup returns CDR1 LGHNA and CDR2 YNFKEQ. The CDR3 bases are TGTGCCAGCAGCCAAGGGAACCGAAACCACTACGAGCAGTACTTC. It encodes CASSQGNRNHYEQYF.

The J gene is TRBJ2-7, the V gene TRBV7-2; D gene unclear. CDR3 length equals 14 residues. CDR1 is SGHTA, CDR2 FQGNSA, per germline. V lost 5 bases and J lost 3, with 14 bases in between. CDR3 coding DNA: TGTGCCAGCAGCCTGGCGAGCGCCGACTACGAGCAGTACTTC. Translated, it gives CASSLASADYEQYF. Supplemented by reference TRBV7-2 and TRBJ2-7, the full variable domain reads GAGVSQSPSNKVTEKGKDVELRCDPISGHTALYWYRQSLGQGLEFLIYFQGNSAPDKSGLPSDRFSAERTGGSVSTLTIQRTQQEDSAVYLCASSLASADYEQYFGPGTRLTVT.